This passage covers 3 T cell receptor beta chains from one sample sequenced in a study of T-cell memory formation after mild COVID-19. A single record per CDR3 protein comes from TCRdb applying MiXCR to the 5' RACE reads. Of under 400,000 distinct CDR3 sequences listed, under 30% were seen once; the top ten hold about 14%. The sequenced sample consisted of PBMCs or a T cell subset sorted from them (not recorded which). Receptor source: an adult woman who had mild COVID-19 (a few samples of this study predate the infection). Cell type and time point are not known.

This clonotype showed up just once. The chain links TRBV12-3 or TRBV12-4 to TRBJ1-4; 7 bases match TRBD1. The ends lost 5 bases at V and 6 bases at J; junction bases unmatched: 6. The CDR3 length is 14 residues. This CDR3 reads CASSPTGADEKLFF. The CDR3 region has the DNA TGTGCCAGCAGTCCCACAGGGGCGGATGAAAAACTGTTTTTT.

The sample holds a few counts of this clonotype. J is TRBJ2-5 and V is TRBV9, with 9 bases aligning to TRBD1. Germline values: CDR1 SGDLS, CDR2 YYNGEE. CDR3 size: 13 residues. V lost 2 bases and J lost 7; bases outside the gene matches: 3. The CDR3 here is CASSVRTGATQYF. The CDR3 nucleotides read TGTGCCAGCAGCGTCCGGACAGGGGCGACCCAGTACTTC.

A few counts support this clonotype. The chain carries TRBV28 and TRBJ1-5; 8 bases line up with TRBD1. With 5 bases clipped from V and 5 bases from J, the junction kept 8 bases outside the gene matches. Looked up from germline, CDR1 is MDHEN and CDR2 is SYDVKM. The CDR3 runs to 15 residues. For the CDR3, the DNA is TGTGCCAGCAGTCGATACAGGACAGGGTATCAGCCCCAGCATTTT. Translation gives CASSRYRTGYQPQHF.